The TCR beta chain under discussion was sequenced for a study of blood T cells in healthy people across ages. Through a sample-barcoded 5' primer and a J-beta primer mix, a second PCR was run for about 7 to 12 cycles. All samples yielded 2.5 million or more CDR3-containing paired-end reads. Via MiXCR, TCRdb re-called the 5' RACE reads, giving one row per CDR3 protein. The table records 730,000 or so distinct CDR3 sequences, about 40% of them present only once. This CDR3 is 14 amino acids long. V was pared by 5 bases and J by 3 bases, with 4 bases of the junction left unmatched. The germline CDR1 and CDR2 sequences are GTSNPN and SVGIG (reference sequence).

Material: blood. The TCR comes from a woman aged 55 to 70 in good health. V and J are TRBV30 and TRBJ2-3; 11 bases map to TRBD2. CDR3 residues: CAWGTSGITDTQYF. CDR3 sequence (DNA): TGTGCCTGGGGGACTAGCGGTATTACAGATACGCAGTATTTT.